What follows describes a single TCR beta chain. Within 2 weeks of study entry, exposed participants had contacted a PCR-confirmed or clinician-diagnosed COVID-19 case. Germline V CDR1 and CDR2: MNHEY, SVGAGI. V was cut by 6 bases and J by 5 bases, with 7 bases left in between. The CDR3 contains 11 residues. This sample is drawn from a study of blood T cell repertoires in COVID-19. Clones were read by immunoSEQ multiplex PCR, and TCRdb kept only the in-frame ones, dropping some. The profile shows hundreds of thousands of clones, roughly 85% of them singletons. This sequence was found in a woman in her 50s who had been exposed to COVID-19. Sequences were obtained from PBMCs or T cells enriched from blood (not recorded which). The chain carries TRBV6-5 and TRBJ2-5; D remains ambiguous. This CDR3 is CASSSLETQYF. CDR3 sequence (DNA): TGTGCCAGCAGCTCCTTGGAGACCCAGTACTTC.